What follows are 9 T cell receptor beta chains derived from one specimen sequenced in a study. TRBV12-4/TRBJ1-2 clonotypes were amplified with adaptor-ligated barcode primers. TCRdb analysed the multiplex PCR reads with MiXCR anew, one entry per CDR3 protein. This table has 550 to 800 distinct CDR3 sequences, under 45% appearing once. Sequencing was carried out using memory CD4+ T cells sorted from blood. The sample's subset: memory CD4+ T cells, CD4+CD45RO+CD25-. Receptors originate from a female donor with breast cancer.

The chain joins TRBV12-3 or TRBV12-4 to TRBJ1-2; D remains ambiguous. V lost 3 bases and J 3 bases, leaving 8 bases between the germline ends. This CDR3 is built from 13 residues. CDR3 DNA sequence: TGTGCCAGCAGTTTCACCAGCCACTATGGCTACACCTTC. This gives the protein CASSFTSHYGYTF.

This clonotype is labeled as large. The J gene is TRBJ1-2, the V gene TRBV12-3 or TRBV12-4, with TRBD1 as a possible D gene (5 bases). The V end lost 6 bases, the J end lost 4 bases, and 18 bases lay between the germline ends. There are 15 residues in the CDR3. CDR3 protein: CASSPGIYLRYGYTF. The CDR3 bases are TGTGCCAGCAGCCCAGGGATTTATCTCCGCTATGGCTACACCTTC.

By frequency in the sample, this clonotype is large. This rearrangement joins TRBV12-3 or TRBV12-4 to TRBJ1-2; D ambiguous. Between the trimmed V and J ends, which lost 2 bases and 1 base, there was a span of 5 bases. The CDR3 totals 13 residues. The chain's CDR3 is CASSLQVNYGYTF. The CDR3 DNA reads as TGTGCCAGCAGTTTACAGGTTAACTATGGCTACACCTTC.

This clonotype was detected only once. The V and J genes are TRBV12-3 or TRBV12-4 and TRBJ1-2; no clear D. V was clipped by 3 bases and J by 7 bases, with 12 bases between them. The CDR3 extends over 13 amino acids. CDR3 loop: CASSFAAGFGYTF. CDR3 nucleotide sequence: TGTGCCAGCAGTTTCGCAGCGGGGTTTGGCTACACCTTC.

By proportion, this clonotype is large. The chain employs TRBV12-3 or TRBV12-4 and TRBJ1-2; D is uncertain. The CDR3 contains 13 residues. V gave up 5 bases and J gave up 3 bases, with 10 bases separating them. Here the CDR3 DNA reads TGTGCCAGCAGTATGGGTGTAGACTATGGCTACACCTTC. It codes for CASSMGVDYGYTF.

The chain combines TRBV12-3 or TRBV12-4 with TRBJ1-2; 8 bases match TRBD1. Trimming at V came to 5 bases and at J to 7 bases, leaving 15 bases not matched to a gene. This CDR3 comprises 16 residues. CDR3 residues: CASSNRRTGSIGGYTF. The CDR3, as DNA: TGTGCCAGCAGTAATCGTCGGACAGGGAGTATCGGTGGCTACACCTTC.

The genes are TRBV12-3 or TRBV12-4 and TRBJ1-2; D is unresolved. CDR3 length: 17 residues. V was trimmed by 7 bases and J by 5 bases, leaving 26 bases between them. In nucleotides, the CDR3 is TGTGCCAGCACCCTCGGGAGTTCCCCTGGGAAAGGATATGGCTACACCTTC. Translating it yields CASTLGSSPGKGYGYTF.

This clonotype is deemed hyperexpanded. CDR3 nucleotide sequence: TGTGCCAGCAGTGTGACAGAGGATGGCTACACCTTC. It encodes CASSVTEDGYTF. The chain joins TRBV12-3 or TRBV12-4 to TRBJ1-2; possibly TRBD1 for D (5 bases). Between the trimmed V and J ends, which lost 5 bases and 6 bases, there was a span of 10 bases. CDR3 length: 12 residues.

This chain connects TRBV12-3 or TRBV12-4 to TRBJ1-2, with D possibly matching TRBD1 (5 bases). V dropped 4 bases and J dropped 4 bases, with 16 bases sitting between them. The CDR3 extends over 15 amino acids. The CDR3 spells CASSYGDLDSYGYTF. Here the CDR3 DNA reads TGTGCCAGCAGTTACGGGGACCTGGATTCCTATGGCTACACCTTC.